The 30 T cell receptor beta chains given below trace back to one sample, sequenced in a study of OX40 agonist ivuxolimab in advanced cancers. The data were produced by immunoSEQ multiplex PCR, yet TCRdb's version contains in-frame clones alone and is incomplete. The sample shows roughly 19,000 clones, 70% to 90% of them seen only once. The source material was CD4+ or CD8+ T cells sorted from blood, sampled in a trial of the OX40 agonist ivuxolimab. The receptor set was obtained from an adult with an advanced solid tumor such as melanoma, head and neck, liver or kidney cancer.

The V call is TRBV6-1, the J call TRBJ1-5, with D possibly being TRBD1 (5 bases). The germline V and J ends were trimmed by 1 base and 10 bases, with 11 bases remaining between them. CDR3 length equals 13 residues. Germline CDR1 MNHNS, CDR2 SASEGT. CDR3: CASSEGPRVPQHF. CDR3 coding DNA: TGTGCCAGCAGTGAAGGACCCAGGGTACCCCAGCATTTT.

CDR3 protein: CASSLGRAWDEQFF. The CDR3 nucleotides are TGTGCCAGCAGCTTAGGCAGGGCATGGGATGAGCAGTTCTTC. The chain is built from TRBV5-4 and TRBJ2-1; weak D call: TRBD1 (5 bases). CDR1 is SGHNT, CDR2 YYREEE, per germline (reference sequence). This CDR3 comprises 14 residues. V was trimmed by 2 bases and J by 8 bases, leaving 14 bases between them.

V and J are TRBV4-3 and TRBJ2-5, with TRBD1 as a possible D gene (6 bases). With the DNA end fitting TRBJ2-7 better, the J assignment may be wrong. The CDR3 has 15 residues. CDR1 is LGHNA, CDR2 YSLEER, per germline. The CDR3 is CASSQDHGTLYEQYF. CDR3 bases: TGCGCCAGCAGCCAAGATCACGGGACATTGTACGAGCAGTACTTC.

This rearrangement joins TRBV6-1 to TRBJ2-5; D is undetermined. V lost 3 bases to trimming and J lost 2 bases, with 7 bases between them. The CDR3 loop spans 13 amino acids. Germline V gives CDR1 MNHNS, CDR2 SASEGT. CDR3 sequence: CASSDGYQETQYF. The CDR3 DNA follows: TGTGCCAGCAGTGATGGTTATCAAGAGACCCAGTACTTC.

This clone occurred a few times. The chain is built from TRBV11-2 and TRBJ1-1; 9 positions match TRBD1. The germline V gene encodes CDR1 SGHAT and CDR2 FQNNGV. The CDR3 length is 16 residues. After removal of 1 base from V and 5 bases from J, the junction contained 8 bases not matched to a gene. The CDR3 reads CASSLGGQGYITEAFF. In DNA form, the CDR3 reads TGTGCCAGCAGCTTAGGCGGACAGGGGTATATAACTGAAGCTTTCTTT.

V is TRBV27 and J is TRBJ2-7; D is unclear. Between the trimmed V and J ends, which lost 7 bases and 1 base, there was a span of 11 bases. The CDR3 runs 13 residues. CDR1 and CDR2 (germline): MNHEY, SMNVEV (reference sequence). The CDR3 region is CASTALGSYEQYF. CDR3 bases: TGTGCCAGCACAGCTCTAGGTTCCTACGAGCAGTACTTC.

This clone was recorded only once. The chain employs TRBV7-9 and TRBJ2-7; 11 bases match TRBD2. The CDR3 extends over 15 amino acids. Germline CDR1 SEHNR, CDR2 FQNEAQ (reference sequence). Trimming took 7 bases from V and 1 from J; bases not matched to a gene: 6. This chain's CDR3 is CASTSTSGRSYEQYF. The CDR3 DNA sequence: TGTGCCAGCACCAGTACTAGCGGGAGATCCTACGAGCAGTACTTC.

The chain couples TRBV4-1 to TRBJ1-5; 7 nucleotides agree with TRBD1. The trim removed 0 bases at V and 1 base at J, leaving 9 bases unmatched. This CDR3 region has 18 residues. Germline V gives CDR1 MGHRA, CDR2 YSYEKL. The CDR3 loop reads CASSQEVRRGRSNQPQHF. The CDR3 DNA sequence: TGCGCCAGCAGCCAAGAAGTACGTAGGGGGCGAAGCAATCAGCCCCAGCATTTT.

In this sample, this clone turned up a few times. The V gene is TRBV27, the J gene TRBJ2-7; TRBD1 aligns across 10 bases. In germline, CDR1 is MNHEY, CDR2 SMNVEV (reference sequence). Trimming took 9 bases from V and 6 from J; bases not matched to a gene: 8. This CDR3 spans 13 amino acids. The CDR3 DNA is TGTGCCAGTAGGGACAGGGGATCAGGCGAGCAGTACTTC. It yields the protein CASRDRGSGEQYF.

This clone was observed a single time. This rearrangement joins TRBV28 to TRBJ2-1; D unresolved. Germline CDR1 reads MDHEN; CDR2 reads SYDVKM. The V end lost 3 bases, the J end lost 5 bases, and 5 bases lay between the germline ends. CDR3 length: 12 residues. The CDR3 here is CASSLANNEQFF. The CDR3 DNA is TGTGCCAGCAGTTTGGCCAACAATGAGCAGTTCTTC. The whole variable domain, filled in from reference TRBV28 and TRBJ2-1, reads DVKVTQSSRYLVKRTGEKVFLECVQDMDHENMFWYRQDPGLGLRLIYFSYDVKMKEKGDIPEGYSVSREKKERFSLILESASTNQTSMYLCASSLANNEQFFGPGTRLTVL.

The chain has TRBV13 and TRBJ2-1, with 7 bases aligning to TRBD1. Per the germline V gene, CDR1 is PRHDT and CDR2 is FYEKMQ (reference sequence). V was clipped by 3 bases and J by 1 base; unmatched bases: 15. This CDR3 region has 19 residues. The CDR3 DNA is TGTGCCAGCAGCTTCCGACAGGGAGCTCCCCAAATTTCCTACAATGAGCAGTTCTTC. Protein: CASSFRQGAPQISYNEQFF.

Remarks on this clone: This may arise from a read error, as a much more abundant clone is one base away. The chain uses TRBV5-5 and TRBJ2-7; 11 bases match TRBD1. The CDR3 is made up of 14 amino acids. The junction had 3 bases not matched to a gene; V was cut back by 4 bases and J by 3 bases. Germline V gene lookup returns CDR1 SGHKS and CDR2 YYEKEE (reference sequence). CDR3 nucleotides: TGTGCCAGCAGCGCCGGGACAGGGGGCTACGAGCAGTACTTC. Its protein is CASSAGTGGYEQYF.

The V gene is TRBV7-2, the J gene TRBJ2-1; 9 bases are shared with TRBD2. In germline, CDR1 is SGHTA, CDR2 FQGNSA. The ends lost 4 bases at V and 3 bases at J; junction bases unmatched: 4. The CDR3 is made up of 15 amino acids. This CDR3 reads CASSSGLADYNEQFF. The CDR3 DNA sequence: TGTGCCAGCAGCTCGGGACTAGCAGACTACAATGAGCAGTTCTTC.

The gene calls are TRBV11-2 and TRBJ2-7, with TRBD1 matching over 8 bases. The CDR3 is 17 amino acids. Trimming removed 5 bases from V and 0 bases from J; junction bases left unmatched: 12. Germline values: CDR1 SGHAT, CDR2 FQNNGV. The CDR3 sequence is CASSPTRTGWSSYEQYF. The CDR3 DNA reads TGTGCCAGCAGCCCCACGAGGACAGGGTGGAGCTCCTACGAGCAGTACTTC.

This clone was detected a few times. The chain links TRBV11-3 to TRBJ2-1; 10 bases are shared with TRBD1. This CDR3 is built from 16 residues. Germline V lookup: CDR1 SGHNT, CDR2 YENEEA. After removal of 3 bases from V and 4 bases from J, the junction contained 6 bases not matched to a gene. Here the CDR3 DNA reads TGTGCCAGCAGCTTGACAGGGGGCACGGGATACAATGAGCAGTTCTTC. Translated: CASSLTGGTGYNEQFF.

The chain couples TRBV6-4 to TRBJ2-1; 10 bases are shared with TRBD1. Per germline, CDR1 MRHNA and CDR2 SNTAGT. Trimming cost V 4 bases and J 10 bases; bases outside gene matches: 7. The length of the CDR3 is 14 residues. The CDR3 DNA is TGTGCCAGCAGTGGGACAGGGGGGTACTCGGAGCAGTTCTTC. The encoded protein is CASSGTGGYSEQFF.

CDR3 loop: CASSRPGTGITYNEQFF. CDR3 sequence (DNA): TGTGCCAGCAGTCGTCCCGGGACAGGGATCACCTACAATGAGCAGTTCTTC. The chain links TRBV2 to TRBJ2-1, with TRBD1 matching 9 bases. CDR3 size: 17 residues. Germline V gives CDR1 SNHLY, CDR2 FYNNEI. J lost 2 bases, V lost 5 bases, and 10 bases had no gene match.

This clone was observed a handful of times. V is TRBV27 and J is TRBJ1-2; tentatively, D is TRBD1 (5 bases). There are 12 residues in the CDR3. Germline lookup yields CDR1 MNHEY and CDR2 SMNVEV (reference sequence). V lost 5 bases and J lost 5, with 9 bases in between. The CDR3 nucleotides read TGTGCCAGCAGTGGGACGGATTATGGCTACACCTTC. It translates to CASSGTDYGYTF.

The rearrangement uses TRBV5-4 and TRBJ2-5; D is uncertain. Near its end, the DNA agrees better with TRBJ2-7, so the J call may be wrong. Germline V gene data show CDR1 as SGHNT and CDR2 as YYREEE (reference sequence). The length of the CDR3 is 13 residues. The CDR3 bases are TGTGCCAGCAGCTTGGCTGAAGAGAGCGAGCAGTACTTC. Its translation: CASSLAEESEQYF.

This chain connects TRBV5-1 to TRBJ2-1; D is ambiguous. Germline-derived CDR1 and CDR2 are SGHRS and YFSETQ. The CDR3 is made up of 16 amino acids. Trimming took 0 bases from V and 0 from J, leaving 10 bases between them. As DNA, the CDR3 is TGCGCCAGCAGCTTGGGGATGGCGGTCTCCTACAATGAGCAGTTCTTC. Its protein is CASSLGMAVSYNEQFF.

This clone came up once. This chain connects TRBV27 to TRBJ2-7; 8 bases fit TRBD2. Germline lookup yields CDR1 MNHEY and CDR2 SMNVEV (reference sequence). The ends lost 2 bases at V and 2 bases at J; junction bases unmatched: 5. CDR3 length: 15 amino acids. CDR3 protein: CASSLTSGPTYEQYF. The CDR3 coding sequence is TGTGCCAGCAGTTTAACTAGCGGACCTACCTACGAGCAGTACTTC.

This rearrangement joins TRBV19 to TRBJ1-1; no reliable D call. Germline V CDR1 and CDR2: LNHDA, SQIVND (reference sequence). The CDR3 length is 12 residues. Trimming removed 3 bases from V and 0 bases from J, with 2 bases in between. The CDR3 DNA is TGTGCCAGTAGTATGTTGAACACTGAAGCTTTCTTT. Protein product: CASSMLNTEAFF.

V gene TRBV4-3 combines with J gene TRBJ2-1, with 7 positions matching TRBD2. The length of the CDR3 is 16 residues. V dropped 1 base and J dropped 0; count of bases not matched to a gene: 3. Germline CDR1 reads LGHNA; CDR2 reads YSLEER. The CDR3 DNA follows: TGCGCCAGCAGCCAAGCTAGCGGTAGCTCCTACAATGAGCAGTTCTTC. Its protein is CASSQASGSSYNEQFF.

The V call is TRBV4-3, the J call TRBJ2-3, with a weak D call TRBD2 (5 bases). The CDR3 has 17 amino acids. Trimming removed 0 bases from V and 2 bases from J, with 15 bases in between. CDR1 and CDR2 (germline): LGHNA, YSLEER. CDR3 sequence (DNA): TGCGCCAGCAGCCAAGAAATTCCCGGGGTTAACACAGATACGCAGTATTTT. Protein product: CASSQEIPGVNTDTQYF.

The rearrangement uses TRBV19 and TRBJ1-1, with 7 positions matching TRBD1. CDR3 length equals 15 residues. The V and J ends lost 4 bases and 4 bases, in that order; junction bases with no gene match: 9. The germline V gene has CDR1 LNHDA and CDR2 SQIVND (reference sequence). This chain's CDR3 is CASSTGGGGITEAFF. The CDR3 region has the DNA TGTGCCAGTAGTACGGGGGGAGGGGGCATCACTGAAGCTTTCTTT.

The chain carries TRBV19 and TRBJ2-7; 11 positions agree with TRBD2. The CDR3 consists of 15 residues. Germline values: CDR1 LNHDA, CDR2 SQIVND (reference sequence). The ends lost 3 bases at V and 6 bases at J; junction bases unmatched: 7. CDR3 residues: CASSIGLAGGSEQYF. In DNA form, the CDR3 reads TGTGCCAGTAGTATCGGGCTAGCGGGAGGATCCGAGCAGTACTTC.

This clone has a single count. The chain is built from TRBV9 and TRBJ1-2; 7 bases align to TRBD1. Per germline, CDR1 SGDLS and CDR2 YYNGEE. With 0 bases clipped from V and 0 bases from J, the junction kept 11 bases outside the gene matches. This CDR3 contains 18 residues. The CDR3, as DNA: TGTGCCAGCAGCGTAGCTCCGACGGTGACAGGGTCTAACTATGGCTACACCTTC. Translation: CASSVAPTVTGSNYGYTF.

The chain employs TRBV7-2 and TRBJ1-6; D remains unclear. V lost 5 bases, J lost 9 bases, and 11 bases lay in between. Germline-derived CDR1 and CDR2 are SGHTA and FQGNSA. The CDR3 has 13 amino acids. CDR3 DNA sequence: TGTGCCAGCAGCCCAATAACGGCTTCACCCCTCCACTTT. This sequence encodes CASSPITASPLHF.

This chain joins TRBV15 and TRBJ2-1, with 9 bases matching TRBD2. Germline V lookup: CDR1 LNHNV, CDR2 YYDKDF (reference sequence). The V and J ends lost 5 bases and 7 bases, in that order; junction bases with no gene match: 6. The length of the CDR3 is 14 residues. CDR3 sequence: CATSFQTSGNEQFF. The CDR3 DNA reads TGTGCCACCAGCTTCCAGACTAGCGGTAATGAGCAGTTCTTC.

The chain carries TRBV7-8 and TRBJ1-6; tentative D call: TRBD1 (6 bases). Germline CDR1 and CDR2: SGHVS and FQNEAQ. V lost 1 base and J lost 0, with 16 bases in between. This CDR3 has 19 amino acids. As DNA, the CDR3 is TGTGCCAGCAGCTTAGAGCAGGGGACGTATTCCTCCTATAATTCACCCCTCCACTTT. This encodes CASSLEQGTYSSYNSPLHF.